The 28 T cell receptor beta chains reported below all come from one sample, sequenced in a study of monozygotic twins with inflammatory bowel disease (dated by TCRdb to the late 2010s). Libraries were made using 5' RACE. Instrument on record: Illumina HiSeq 2500. The reads, reprocessed by TCRdb, yield one row per CDR3 protein sequence and no DNA. The sample's clone listing holds approximately 400,000 distinct CDR3 sequences. The ten largest account for approximately 2.3% of the sample. Sample: blood. Receptors originate from a human donor with ulcerative colitis or Crohn's disease, or a healthy co-twin of an affected twin (not recorded which).

CDR3 in amino acids: CASSLVAGSGVYEQYF. The V call is TRBV5-1, the J call TRBJ2-7; the TRBD2 assignment by TCRdb is unverifiable without DNA. The length of the CDR3 is 16 residues. CDR1 SGHRS and CDR2 YFSETQ come from the germline V gene.

The chain carries TRBV7-2 and TRBJ2-3; TCRdb picks TRBD2, but there is no DNA to check that call. CDR1 and CDR2 from the germline V gene are SGHTA and FQGNSA. This CDR3 region has 16 residues. The CDR3 region is CASSFRAGGVADTQYF.

This sequence joins TRBV29-1 and TRBJ1-1; no DNA is available, so the TRBD1 call from TCRdb remains unchecked. Looked up from germline, CDR1 is SQVTM and CDR2 is ANQGSEA. CDR3 length: 13 amino acids. CDR3 amino acids: CSGYRERGTEAFF.

The gene calls are TRBV4-3 and TRBJ2-2; TCRdb outputs TRBD1, but without DNA this stays unchecked. Looked up from germline, CDR1 is LGHNA and CDR2 is YSLEER. The CDR3 loop spans 16 amino acids. This CDR3 reads CASSQLDRGLAGELFF.

The genes are TRBV12-3 or TRBV12-4 and TRBJ1-5; TCRdb gives TRBD1 as the D gene, but with no DNA this cannot be confirmed. The CDR3 length is 14 residues. CDR3 loop: CASSLGQVNQPQHF.

The chain couples TRBV20-1 to TRBJ1-2; TCRdb designates TRBD1, a call that cannot be tested without DNA. Germline V lookup: CDR1 DFQATT, CDR2 SNEGSKA (reference sequence). This CDR3 region has 13 residues. This CDR3 reads CSASPVGGHGYTF.

The chain links TRBV20-1 to TRBJ2-1; TCRdb designates TRBD2, a call that cannot be tested without DNA. Germline CDR1 DFQATT, CDR2 SNEGSKA (reference sequence). The CDR3 loop spans 14 amino acids. CDR3 in amino acids: CSALSGLEHNEQFF.

The chain uses TRBV20-1 and TRBJ2-7; TCRdb reports TRBD1, a call that lacks DNA to check it against. The CDR3 is made up of 14 amino acids. Germline CDR1 DFQATT, CDR2 SNEGSKA (reference sequence). This CDR3 is CSAGIGTRIYEQYF.

The rearrangement links TRBV11-2 to TRBJ2-7; TCRdb's D call, TRBD2, is unchecked because there is no DNA. This CDR3 has 13 residues. Germline CDR1 SGHAT, CDR2 FQNNGV. The CDR3 protein is CASSLREASEQYF.

The chain uses TRBV20-1 and TRBJ1-5; TCRdb indicates TRBD1, and absent DNA this call remains unverified. The CDR3 is 14 amino acids. Per germline, CDR1 DFQATT and CDR2 SNEGSKA (reference sequence). This CDR3 is CSAILGQGNQPQHF.

This chain connects TRBV20-1 to TRBJ2-1. This CDR3 has 15 residues. Germline V lookup: CDR1 DFQATT, CDR2 SNEGSKA (reference sequence). This CDR3 reads CSARDRRESLSEQFF.

The chain couples TRBV12-3 or TRBV12-4 to TRBJ2-3. CDR3 length equals 15 residues. CDR3 in amino acids: CASTILGLAADTQYF.

The gene calls are TRBV7-2 and TRBJ2-7; TCRdb's assignment of TRBD2 cannot be checked, as there is no DNA. CDR1 is SGHTA and CDR2 is FQGNSA in the germline V gene. This CDR3 is 17 amino acids long. This chain's CDR3 is CASSLRVREGRSYEQYF.

This chain connects TRBV11-2 to TRBJ1-1; TCRdb lists TRBD1, though no DNA is available to test this call. Per the germline V gene, CDR1 is SGHAT and CDR2 is FQNNGV. CDR3 length: 18 residues. The CDR3 sequence is CASSHKRFPSAAYHEAFF. The full variable domain, with the rest looked up from reference TRBV11-2 and TRBJ1-1, is EAGVAQSPRYKIIEKRQSVAFWCNPISGHATLYWYQQILGQGPKLLIQFQNNGVVDDSQLPKDRFSAERLKGVDSTLKIQPAKLEDSAVYLCASSHKRFPSAAYHEAFFGQGTRLTVV.

This chain joins TRBV6-5 and TRBJ2-7; TCRdb's D call of TRBD1 is untestable without DNA. Germline values: CDR1 MNHEY, CDR2 SVGAGI. The CDR3 is 15 residues long. CDR3 sequence reads: CASSYKGQGADEQYF.

The CDR3 loop is CASSIGIAGGRAKNIQYF. The rearrangement uses TRBV19 and TRBJ2-4; TCRdb calls TRBD2, which cannot be checked without DNA. The CDR3 loop spans 18 amino acids. Germline-derived CDR1 and CDR2 are LNHDA and SQIVND (reference sequence). The full variable domain, in which reference TRBV19 and TRBJ2-4 provide the parts outside the CDR3, is DGGITQSPKYLFRKEGQNVTLSCEQNLNHDAMYWYRQDPGQGLRLIYYSQIVNDFQKGDIAEGYSVSREKKESFPLTVTSAQKNPTAFYLCASSIGIAGGRAKNIQYFGAGTRLSVL.

The CDR3 spells CASSMDTPGSPLHF. This chain connects TRBV5-1 to TRBJ1-6; TCRdb names TRBD1, which stays unverified in the absence of DNA. CDR1 is SGHRS, CDR2 YFSETQ, per germline. The CDR3 is 14 amino acids.

The V gene is TRBV12-3 or TRBV12-4, the J gene TRBJ1-2; TCRdb names TRBD1, which stays unverified in the absence of DNA. This CDR3 region has 14 residues. Here the CDR3 reads CASSDLGGDYGYTF.

The rearrangement links TRBV6-1 to TRBJ1-4; TCRdb returns TRBD1, unconfirmable since there is no DNA. The CDR3 has 15 residues. In germline, CDR1 is MNHNS, CDR2 SASEGT. The CDR3 region is CASSRREIRGEKLFF.

The chain joins TRBV12-3 or TRBV12-4 to TRBJ1-1; TCRdb gives TRBD1 as the D gene, but with no DNA this cannot be confirmed. The CDR3 contains 14 residues. The CDR3 is CASSSQGIGTEAFF.

V and J are TRBV20-1 and TRBJ2-5; checking the TCRdb D call of TRBD2 is not possible without DNA. This CDR3 is built from 13 residues. The V gene's germline CDR1 is DFQATT and CDR2 SNEGSKA (reference sequence). The CDR3 here is CSATYPLQETQYF.

This chain uses TRBV5-1 with TRBJ2-5; TCRdb lists TRBD1, though no DNA is available to test this call. The CDR3 loop spans 14 amino acids. Looked up from germline, CDR1 is SGHRS and CDR2 is YFSETQ. The CDR3 sequence is CASSLSVGGETQYF. Looking up the rest from reference TRBV5-1 and TRBJ2-5 gives the full variable domain: KAGVTQTPRYLIKTRGQQVTLSCSPISGHRSVSWYQQTPGQGLQFLFEYFSETQRNKGNFPGRFSGRQFSNSRSEMNVSTLELGDSALYLCASSLSVGGETQYFGPGTRLLVL.

The rearrangement joins TRBV29-1 to TRBJ2-7; TCRdb reports TRBD2, a call that lacks DNA to check it against. CDR1 is SQVTM, CDR2 ANQGSEA, per germline. The length of the CDR3 is 14 residues. The CDR3 loop reads CSVDTGLGAYEQYF.

The rearrangement joins TRBV29-1 to TRBJ1-2; the D call from TCRdb, TRBD1, cannot be confirmed without DNA. The CDR3 loop spans 11 amino acids. From germline, CDR1 is SQVTM and CDR2 ANQGSEA. The CDR3: CSVTGGYGYTF.

This rearrangement joins TRBV24-1 to TRBJ2-7; there is no DNA to check the TCRdb D call of TRBD1. Germline V lookup: CDR1 KGHDR, CDR2 SFDVKD. The CDR3 is 15 residues long. CDR3 residues: CATSETPPQGREQYF.

The chain recombines TRBV10-3 with TRBJ2-7; TCRdb proposes TRBD1, but this gene call is untestable without DNA. This CDR3 has 12 amino acids. Germline V lookup: CDR1 ENHRY, CDR2 SYGVKD. The CDR3 sequence is CAISGGPGEQYF.

This rearrangement joins TRBV5-1 to TRBJ1-1; the TRBD1 assignment by TCRdb is unverifiable without DNA. The CDR3 is made up of 11 amino acids. CDR1 is SGHRS, CDR2 YFSETQ, per germline. CDR3 amino acids: CASSLEGAAFF.

This chain's CDR3 is CASSLDSDREFF. The chain carries TRBV5-1 and TRBJ2-1. Per the germline V gene, CDR1 is SGHRS and CDR2 is YFSETQ. This CDR3 contains 12 residues.